Presented here are 17 T cell receptor beta chains from one specimen sequenced in a study of early T cells in non-severe SARS-CoV-2 infection (dated by TCRdb to about 2021). The library was obtained by 5' RACE. The sequencer listed for this sample is NextSeq 500. TCRdb reprocessing: public reads trimmed at Q25 with fastp, clones called with MiXCR, in-frame beta chains kept. Each CDR3 protein gets just one entry, which takes the most common genes and DNA from the rows behind it. A total of almost 30,000 distinct CDR3 sequences appear in this sample, 5.7% of them only once. Of the sample, 5% to 7% falls within the top ten clones. Sequences were obtained from whole blood. The receptors stem from an adult who was a healthcare worker with PCR-confirmed SARS-CoV-2 infection or an uninfected control (not recorded which).

This clonotype was picked up many times. This rearrangement joins TRBV12-3 or TRBV12-4 to TRBJ1-4, with D unclear. Trimming took off 6 bases at V and 1 base at J, with 15 bases between the two ends. The CDR3 consists of 16 residues. The CDR3 DNA reads TGTGCCAGCAGCCCGCCGGGGTTCGGAACTAATGAAAAACTGTTTTTT. It translates to CASSPPGFGTNEKLFF.

The J gene is TRBJ2-7, the V gene TRBV4-3; D is undetermined. The CDR3 is 15 amino acids. V was cut by 3 bases and J by 0 bases, with 12 bases left in between. Looked up from germline, CDR1 is LGHNA and CDR2 is YSLEER. CDR3 protein: CASSHLNQSSYEQYF. The CDR3 DNA reads as TGCGCCAGCAGCCATCTCAATCAAAGCTCCTACGAGCAGTACTTC.

The rearrangement links TRBV28 to TRBJ2-7; no clear D gene. CDR3 length: 14 amino acids. With 2 bases removed from V and 1 base from J, the gap between germline ends came to 9 bases. Germline V lookup: CDR1 MDHEN, CDR2 SYDVKM. The CDR3 nucleotides read TGTGCCAGCAGTTTAGAAGGGTCATCCTACGAGCAGTACTTC. This codes for CASSLEGSSYEQYF.

This clonotype occurred many times. This chain joins TRBV5-1 and TRBJ2-3, with D perhaps TRBD1 or TRBD2 (6 bases each). Germline V lookup: CDR1 SGHRS, CDR2 YFSETQ. With 5 bases removed from V and 0 bases from J, the gap between germline ends came to 13 bases. The CDR3 covers 15 residues. CDR3 protein: CASRLGGTSTDTQYF. DNA for the CDR3: TGCGCCAGCAGGTTAGGGGGGACTAGCACAGATACGCAGTATTTT.

This clonotype appeared many times. The J gene is TRBJ2-7, the V gene TRBV7-6, with D perhaps matching TRBD2 (5 bases). The germline V gene has CDR1 SGHVS and CDR2 FNYEAQ. This CDR3 has 12 amino acids. Trimming removed 4 bases at V and 6 bases at J, with 10 bases between. Here the CDR3 DNA reads TGTGCCAGCAGCTCCTGGACTTCCGAGCAGTACTTC. Residues: CASSSWTSEQYF.

This clonotype has more than one count but fewer than ten. The rearrangement links TRBV19 to TRBJ2-1; 7 nucleotides agree with TRBD2. The CDR3 sequence is 13 residues long. Germline CDR1 and CDR2: LNHDA and SQIVND (reference sequence). The V segment lost 6 bases and the J segment 4 bases; nucleotides outside the gene matches: 3. CDR3 nucleotide sequence: TGTGCCAGTAGGTGGGGAGGGTACAATGAGCAGTTCTTC. Its protein is CASRWGGYNEQFF.

This clonotype was observed at least ten times. The chain has TRBV4-3 and TRBJ2-5; 12 positions agree with TRBD2. Germline loops: CDR1 LGHNA, CDR2 YSLEER. Germline trimming cut 3 bases from V and 5 bases from J; bases unmatched to any gene: 13. The CDR3 runs 18 residues. CDR3 nucleotides: TGCGCCAGCAGCCAGTCCCCAACTAGCGGGGGGACCCTCGAGACCCAGTACTTC. This translates into CASSQSPTSGGTLETQYF.

This clonotype was picked up many times. The chain combines TRBV20-1 with TRBJ1-1, with a weak D call TRBD1 (6 bases). Trimming pared 6 bases from V and 4 bases from J, leaving 24 bases between. Looked up from germline, CDR1 is DFQATT and CDR2 is SNEGSKA (reference sequence). The CDR3 is 16 amino acids. The CDR3 loop is CSAGGQLNTGGTEAFF. For the CDR3, the DNA is TGCAGTGCAGGAGGACAGTTGAACACTGGGGGCACTGAAGCTTTCTTT.

This clonotype was seen a handful of times. This chain joins TRBV27 and TRBJ2-3; unclear D gene. Germline V gene data show CDR1 as MNHEY and CDR2 as SMNVEV (reference sequence). The ends were cut back, 7 bases at V and 2 bases at J, with 4 bases in the middle. The CDR3 runs to 11 residues. The CDR3 DNA is TGTGCCAGCACGAACACAGATACGCAGTATTTT. As protein: CASTNTDTQYF.

This clonotype has a count of ten or more. The chain carries TRBV20-1 and TRBJ1-2, with D possibly TRBD1 on 5 matching bases. V gave up 6 bases and J gave up 0 bases, with 14 bases separating them. This CDR3 has 14 residues. Germline assignment: CDR1 DFQATT and CDR2 SNEGSKA (reference sequence). The CDR3 sequence: CSAMEPTANYGYTF. The CDR3 nucleotides read TGCAGTGCCATGGAGCCGACAGCTAACTATGGCTACACCTTC.

This clonotype was seen a few times. The chain has TRBV6-5 and TRBJ1-1; the D is unclear. Trimming took off 2 bases at V and 7 bases at J, with 14 bases between the two ends. The germline CDR1 and CDR2 sequences are MNHEY and SVGAGI. This CDR3 is built from 14 residues. The CDR3 sequence is CASSYGTLTIEAFF. The CDR3 DNA follows: TGTGCCAGCAGTTACGGCACCTTGACAATTGAAGCTTTCTTT.

CDR3 coding DNA: TGCAGTGCTTACCGCACGACAGGGGACTCCTACGAGCAGTACTTC. Translation gives CSAYRTTGDSYEQYF. The chain links TRBV20-1 to TRBJ2-7; 8 positions agree with TRBD1. Germline lookup yields CDR1 DFQATT and CDR2 SNEGSKA (reference sequence). The CDR3 has 15 amino acids. After removal of 5 bases from V and 0 bases from J, the junction contained 9 bases not matched to a gene.

The chain is built from TRBV12-3 or TRBV12-4 and TRBJ1-6; D remains unclear. This CDR3 comprises 14 residues. V lost 7 bases and J lost 4, with 11 bases in between. CDR3 coding DNA: TGTGCCAGCACCCCACTCCAGTATAATTCACCCCTCCACTTT. This translates into CASTPLQYNSPLHF.

The chain employs TRBV27 and TRBJ2-7; unclear D gene. This CDR3 is built from 13 residues. CDR1 MNHEY and CDR2 SMNVEV come from the germline V gene (reference sequence). The V and J ends lost 5 bases and 3 bases respectively, with 11 bases between them. The CDR3 DNA follows: TGTGCCAGCAGTCCTACTCCGTACTACGAGCAGTACTTC. Amino acids: CASSPTPYYEQYF.

This clonotype was seen a few times. V usage is TRBV27 and J usage is TRBJ2-2; 7 bases align to TRBD2. The germline CDR1 and CDR2 sequences are MNHEY and SMNVEV (reference sequence). V lost 5 bases, J lost 6 bases, and 6 bases stayed unmatched. The CDR3 consists of 14 residues. CDR3 region: CASSPTTSPGELFF. CDR3 DNA sequence: TGTGCCAGCAGTCCGACGACTAGCCCCGGGGAGCTGTTTTTT.

The chain uses TRBV4-3 and TRBJ2-1, with D tentatively TRBD2 (7 bases). CDR3 length: 17 residues. Germline assignment: CDR1 LGHNA and CDR2 YSLEER. V was shortened by 0 bases and J by 1 base, with 13 bases between the two germline ends. CDR3 protein: CASSQDAGAGSYNEQFF. CDR3 in DNA: TGCGCCAGCAGCCAAGACGCGGGGGCTGGATCCTACAATGAGCAGTTCTTC.

The chain combines TRBV20-1 with TRBJ1-2; D not certain. CDR3 length: 13 residues. Germline V gives CDR1 DFQATT, CDR2 SNEGSKA (reference sequence). V lost 3 bases, J lost 8 bases, and 16 bases lay in between. CDR3 in amino acids: CSASLDFVLGYTF. In DNA form, the CDR3 reads TGCAGTGCTAGCCTCGATTTTGTGTTGGGCTACACCTTC.